The clone carrying this T cell receptor (beta chain) was observed a few times. Its antigen remains unknown. Amplified regions were TCR beta CDR3 sequences from RNA transcripts. With the HTBI primer set, the TCR CDR3 went through a first round of RT-PCR. A single record per CDR3 protein comes from TCRdb applying MiXCR to the multiplex PCR reads. Of nearly 600,000 distinct CDR3 sequences in the sample, about 15% were seen once. Germline V gene sequence: CDR1 GTSNPN, CDR2 SVGIG (reference sequence). V was clipped by 2 bases and J by 8 bases, with 13 bases between them. This CDR3 has 13 residues. The sample belongs to a study of T cells in Graves' hyperthyroidism and ophthalmopathy. On the study more broadly: Once the initial diagnosis was made, peripheral blood was obtained before any treatment. The study's findings and limits: Ophthalmopathy prediction by the model preceded onset by a median roughly 6 months.

Any patient presenting with uncontrolled infection, other autoimmune disease, pregnancy or lactation was left out. The receptor was derived from a woman aged 30 to 39 with Graves' hyperthyroidism that later progressed to Graves' ophthalmopathy. Sample: blood. The chain carries TRBV30 and TRBJ1-5; D uncertain. The CDR3 DNA sequence: TGTGCCTGGAGTCTTCCCCCGTCAAAGCCCCAGCATTTT. Its translation: CAWSLPPSKPQHF.